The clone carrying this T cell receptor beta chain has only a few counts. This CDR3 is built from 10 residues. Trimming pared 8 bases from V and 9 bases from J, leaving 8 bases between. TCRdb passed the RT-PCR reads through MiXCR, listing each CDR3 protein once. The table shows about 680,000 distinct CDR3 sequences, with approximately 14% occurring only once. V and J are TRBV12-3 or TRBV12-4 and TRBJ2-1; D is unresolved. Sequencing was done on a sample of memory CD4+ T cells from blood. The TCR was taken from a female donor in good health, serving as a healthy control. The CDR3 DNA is TGTGCCAGCGGACGGATTGAGCAGTTCTTC. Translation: CASGRIEQFF.